The 23 T cell receptor beta chains in this list originate from one sample, sequenced in a study of shared T cell receptors in the human thymus. Sequencing was performed with immunoSEQ multiplex PCR; in TCRdb, only in-frame clones are kept and a portion is missing. The sample holds approximately 660,000 clones, roughly 88% seen once. The same data also went into a second study, on human thymus T cells.

Sequencing input: thymocytes. Source of these receptors: a boy under two years old with a congenital heart defect.

This chain connects TRBV12-2 to TRBJ2-7; TRBD1 reflects the table's D call only, with no check against the DNA. TRBV12-2 is a pseudogene locus. The CDR3 loop spans 16 amino acids. CDR3 loop: CASRPYPLGDTHEQYF. The CDR3 DNA sequence: TGTGCAAGTCGCCCTTACCCTTTGGGCGATACACACGAGCAGTACTTC.

CDR3 region: CASMMKPGLEKETQYF. The CDR3 nucleotides are TGTGCCAGCATGATGAAACCGGGACTAGAGAAAGAGACCCAGTACTTC. The V gene is TRBV2, the J gene TRBJ2-5, with 8 positions matching TRBD2. The V segment lost 7 bases and the J segment 3 bases; nucleotides outside the gene matches: 13. This CDR3 is 16 amino acids long. Germline-derived CDR1 and CDR2 are SNHLY and FYNNEI.

The chain links TRBV7-8 to TRBJ2-2, with 9 bases identical to TRBD2. Germline V lookup: CDR1 SGHVS, CDR2 FQNEAQ. V was pared by 5 bases and J by 4 bases, with 8 bases of the junction left unmatched. The CDR3 is 16 amino acids. The CDR3 is CASSPSGREGTGELFF. CDR3 bases: TGTGCCAGCAGCCCTTCTGGGCGGGAGGGCACCGGGGAGCTGTTTTTT.

V and J are TRBV2 and TRBJ2-6; 15 bases are a match to TRBD2. The CDR3 has 18 amino acids. The germline CDR1 and CDR2 sequences are SNHLY and FYNNEI. Germline trimming cut 3 bases from V and 4 bases from J; bases unmatched to any gene: 4. CDR3 amino acids: CASSERTSGREGANVLTF. The CDR3 DNA sequence: TGTGCCAGCAGTGAGCGGACTAGCGGGAGGGAGGGGGCCAACGTCCTGACTTTC.

The chain employs TRBV12-5 and TRBJ1-2; D is possibly TRBD1 (5 bases). Germline V gene lookup returns CDR1 LGHNT and CDR2 FRNRAP. The CDR3 extends over 11 amino acids. As DNA, the CDR3 is TGTGCCCTCCGCCGGGGGGATGGCTACACCTTC. This sequence encodes CALRRGDGYTF. Based on the CDR3 plus reference TRBV12-5 and TRBJ1-2, the full variable domain is DARVTQTPRHKVTEMGQEVTMRCQPILGHNTVFWYRQTMMQGLELLAYFRNRAPLDDSGMPKDRFSAEMPDATLATLKIQPSEPRDSAVYFCALRRGDGYTFGSGTRLTVV.

The chain links TRBV9 to TRBJ2-5, with 7 bases aligning to TRBD1. This CDR3 contains 17 residues. Germline CDR1 reads SGDLS; CDR2 reads YYNGEE. V was pared by 2 bases and J by 1 base, with 11 bases of the junction left unmatched. The CDR3 nucleotides are TGTGCCAGCAGCGTCCGAGGGGGCCACTTCCCCCAAGAGACCCAGTACTTC. Protein: CASSVRGGHFPQETQYF.

The chain couples TRBV28 to TRBJ2-1; 8 nucleotides align to TRBD2. CDR1 is MDHEN, CDR2 SYDVKM, per germline. There are 16 residues in the CDR3. The trim removed 4 bases at V and 9 bases at J, leaving 14 bases unmatched. The CDR3 protein is CASSSKRETQNGEQFF. The DNA of the CDR3 is TGTGCCAGCAGTTCTAAGCGGGAGACCCAGAATGGTGAGCAGTTCTTC.

In its sample, this clone was seen once. The CDR3 here is CASSPPGTPYEQYF. In nucleotides, the CDR3 is TGTGCCAGCAGTCCGCCCGGGACACCCTACGAGCAGTACTTC. The V gene is TRBV27, the J gene TRBJ2-7; possibly TRBD1 for D (6 bases). Per germline, CDR1 MNHEY and CDR2 SMNVEV (reference sequence). Trimming shortened V by 5 bases and J by 2 bases, and 13 bases separated the two germline ends. The CDR3 runs to 14 residues.

This chain links TRBV28 with TRBJ2-3; D not certain. In germline, CDR1 is MDHEN, CDR2 SYDVKM. The CDR3 has 16 amino acids. V lost 5 bases, J lost 0 bases, and 15 bases lay in between. CDR3 sequence: CASSPSAPESTDTQYF. CDR3 DNA sequence: TGTGCCAGCAGTCCTTCTGCTCCGGAGAGCACAGATACGCAGTATTTT.

This chain joins TRBV2 and TRBJ2-2, with TRBD2 matching over 10 bases. The CDR3 loop spans 20 amino acids. V was pared by 9 bases and J by 2 bases, with 21 bases of the junction left unmatched. CDR1 and CDR2 from the germline V gene are SNHLY and FYNNEI. CDR3 region: CARARTSGVPDYLNTGELFF. The DNA of the CDR3 is TGTGCCAGAGCCCGGACTAGCGGCGTGCCGGACTACCTTAACACCGGGGAGCTGTTTTTT.

This chain connects TRBV5-1 to TRBJ2-3; no definite D call. This CDR3 spans 13 amino acids. Germline CDR1 is SGHRS and CDR2 is YFSETQ. V lost 1 base, J lost 3 bases, and 6 bases lay in between. Here the CDR3 reads CASSLSRTDTQYF. The CDR3 region has the DNA TGCGCCAGCAGCTTGTCTAGAACAGATACGCAGTATTTT. Looking up the rest from reference TRBV5-1 and TRBJ2-3 gives the full variable domain: KAGVTQTPRYLIKTRGQQVTLSCSPISGHRSVSWYQQTPGQGLQFLFEYFSETQRNKGNFPGRFSGRQFSNSRSEMNVSTLELGDSALYLCASSLSRTDTQYFGPGTRLTVL.

The chain recombines TRBV28 with TRBJ1-1; the D gene is possibly TRBD1 (5 bases). Germline-derived CDR1 and CDR2 are MDHEN and SYDVKM. The CDR3 runs 15 residues. Trimming removed 7 bases at V and 0 bases at J, with 15 bases between. CDR3 region: CASTPGGKLNTEAFF. CDR3 DNA sequence: TGTGCCAGCACCCCGGGGGGAAAGCTGAACACTGAAGCTTTCTTT. Supplemented by reference TRBV28 and TRBJ1-1, the full variable domain reads DVKVTQSSRYLVKRTGEKVFLECVQDMDHENMFWYRQDPGLGLRLIYFSYDVKMKEKGDIPEGYSVSREKKERFSLILESASTNQTSMYLCASTPGGKLNTEAFFGQGTRLTVV.

The CDR3 nucleotides read TGCGCCAGCAGCCGAGGGACTAGCGGGAGGACCACCTACGAGCAGTACTTC. It specifies CASSRGTSGRTTYEQYF. The chain links TRBV4-1 to TRBJ2-7; 15 nucleotides line up with TRBD2. CDR3 size: 17 residues. The V gene's germline CDR1 is MGHRA and CDR2 YSYEKL. J lost 2 bases, V lost 4 bases, and 6 bases had no gene match.

V usage is TRBV10-3 and J usage is TRBJ1-2, with D tentatively TRBD1 (5 bases). The CDR3 is 12 amino acids. The germline gives CDR1 ENHRY, CDR2 SYGVKD. V lost 8 bases to trimming and J lost 8 bases, with 15 bases between them. This CDR3 reads CAIGASKGGYTF. CDR3 bases: TGTGCCATCGGGGCCTCCAAGGGCGGCTACACCTTC.

J is TRBJ2-2 and V is TRBV6-4; D ambiguous. The CDR3 has 13 residues. The V end was cut by 8 bases, the J end by 5 bases, with 12 bases between. Germline V CDR1 and CDR2: MRHNA, SNTAGT. CDR3 residues: CASDSVGTGELFF. CDR3 nucleotides: TGTGCCAGCGATTCCGTCGGGACCGGGGAGCTGTTTTTT.

J is TRBJ2-3 and V is TRBV4-1; 9 bases fit TRBD1. There are 15 residues in the CDR3. V shed 4 bases and J 4 bases; nucleotides not matched to a gene: 6. Germline V lookup: CDR1 MGHRA, CDR2 YSYEKL. In DNA, the CDR3 is TGCGCCAGCAGCCGGCGGGACAGGGAGCCAGATACGCAGTATTTT. Its translation: CASSRRDREPDTQYF.

V and J are TRBV7-9 and TRBJ2-7; a weak D match, TRBD2 (5 bases). This CDR3 has 13 residues. V lost 6 bases and J lost 0, with 9 bases in between. The germline V gene encodes CDR1 SEHNR and CDR2 FQNEAQ (reference sequence). CDR3 residues: CASRDGISYEQYF. For the CDR3, the DNA is TGTGCCAGCAGGGACGGGATCTCCTACGAGCAGTACTTC. The complete variable domain, with remaining parts taken from reference TRBV7-9 and TRBJ2-7, reads DTGVSQNPRHKITKRGQNVTFRCDPISEHNRLYWYRQTLGQGPEFLTYFQNEAQLEKSRLLSDRFSAERPKGSFSTLEIQRTEQGDSAMYLCASRDGISYEQYFGPGTRLTVT.

The V and J genes are TRBV5-1 and TRBJ2-7, with D tentatively TRBD2 (6 bases). V was clipped by 5 bases and J by 7 bases, with 22 bases between them. The CDR3 has 15 residues. Germline CDR1 reads SGHRS; CDR2 reads YFSETQ. The chain's CDR3 is CASSPPGPQGLEQYF. CDR3 sequence (DNA): TGCGCCAGCAGTCCCCCAGGGCCCCAGGGACTTGAGCAGTACTTC.

The chain couples TRBV29-1 to TRBJ2-7; TRBD2 agrees at 10 bases. With 4 bases clipped from V and 3 bases from J, the junction kept 9 bases outside the gene matches. Per germline, CDR1 SQVTM and CDR2 ANQGSEA. This CDR3 comprises 15 residues. The CDR3 region is CSVAGGLARDYEQYF. DNA of the CDR3: TGCAGCGTTGCGGGGGGACTAGCGCGTGACTACGAGCAGTACTTC.

The rearrangement joins TRBV12-2 to TRBJ2-1; the tabulated D call, TRBD2, remains unverified against the DNA. TRBV12-2 is shown as a pseudogene. The CDR3 is 19 residues long. CDR3 nucleotide sequence: TGTGCAAGTCGCTTCGGACTAGCGGGAGGAAGCCCCTCCTACAATGAGCAGTTCTTC. Its translation: CASRFGLAGGSPSYNEQFF.

This chain uses TRBV19 with TRBJ1-1; 7 bases fit TRBD1. The germline gives CDR1 LNHDA, CDR2 SQIVND (reference sequence). The CDR3 extends over 13 amino acids. Germline trimming cut 5 bases from V and 11 bases from J; bases unmatched to any gene: 11. CDR3 in DNA: TGTGCCAGTAGTGTGACAGGGCCCCAAGGGGCTTTCTTT. Translating it yields CASSVTGPQGAFF.

This clone turned up a few times. The chain has TRBV27 and TRBJ1-3; D is unclear. Germline V gene data show CDR1 as MNHEY and CDR2 as SMNVEV (reference sequence). V lost 5 bases and J lost 4, with 9 bases in between. CDR3 size: 13 residues. The CDR3 loop reads CASSPRRGNTIYF. The CDR3 DNA reads as TGTGCCAGCAGTCCCCGGAGGGGAAACACCATATATTTT.

The chain's CDR3 is CASIQGLAGGYSYEQYF. CDR3 sequence (DNA): TGTGCCAGCATCCAGGGACTAGCGGGAGGGTATAGCTACGAGCAGTACTTC. The V and J genes are TRBV28 and TRBJ2-7; 16 bases are a match to TRBD2. This CDR3 comprises 17 residues. Per germline, CDR1 MDHEN and CDR2 SYDVKM. V dropped 7 bases and J dropped 3; count of bases not matched to a gene: 9.